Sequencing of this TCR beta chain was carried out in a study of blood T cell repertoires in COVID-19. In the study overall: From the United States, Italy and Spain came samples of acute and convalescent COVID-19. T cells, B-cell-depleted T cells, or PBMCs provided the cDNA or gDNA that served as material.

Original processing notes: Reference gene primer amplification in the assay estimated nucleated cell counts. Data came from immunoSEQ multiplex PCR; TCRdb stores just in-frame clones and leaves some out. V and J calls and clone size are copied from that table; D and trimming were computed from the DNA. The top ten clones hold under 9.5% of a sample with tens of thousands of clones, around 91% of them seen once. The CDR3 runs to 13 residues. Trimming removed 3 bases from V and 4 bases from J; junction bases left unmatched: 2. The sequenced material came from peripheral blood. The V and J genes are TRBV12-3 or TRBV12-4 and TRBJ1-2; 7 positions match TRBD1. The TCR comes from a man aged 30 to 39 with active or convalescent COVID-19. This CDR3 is CASSFDRAYGYTF. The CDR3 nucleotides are TGTGCCAGCAGTTTCGACAGGGCCTATGGCTACACCTTC.